The 21 T cell receptor beta chains in this list originate from one sample, sequenced in a study of blood T cell repertoires in COVID-19. Produced via immunoSEQ multiplex PCR; TCRdb's table is partial and in-frame only. Counted here are roughly 53,000 clones, approximately 88% occurring once; the ten biggest clones make up more than 15%. Sequenced material: peripheral blood. The receptors shown here come from an older man with active COVID-19.

The chain uses TRBV6-5 and TRBJ2-7, with a tentative D call TRBD1 (5 bases). Germline values: CDR1 MNHEY, CDR2 SVGAGI. The germline V and J ends were trimmed by 5 bases and 5 bases, with 7 bases remaining between them. This CDR3 is built from 11 residues. DNA for the CDR3: TGTGCCAGCAGTAGACAGCACGAGCAGTACTTC. This sequence encodes CASSRQHEQYF.

V gene TRBV7-2 combines with J gene TRBJ2-7, with D possibly matching TRBD1 (5 bases). The V end lost 0 bases, the J end lost 3 bases, and 12 bases lay between the germline ends. Germline V gives CDR1 SGHTA, CDR2 FQGNSA. The CDR3 has 15 residues. Written as DNA, the CDR3 is TGTGCCAGCAGCTTAGCGGAAGCAGGGTTCTACGAGCAGTACTTC. Encoded protein: CASSLAEAGFYEQYF. Full variable domain (remainder filled in from reference TRBV7-2 and TRBJ2-7): GAGVSQSPSNKVTEKGKDVELRCDPISGHTALYWYRQSLGQGLEFLIYFQGNSAPDKSGLPSDRFSAERTGGSVSTLTIQRTQQEDSAVYLCASSLAEAGFYEQYFGPGTRLTVT.

The V gene is TRBV4-1, the J gene TRBJ2-1; the D gene is possibly TRBD2 (5 bases). There are 17 residues in the CDR3. The ends were cut back, 0 bases at V and 2 bases at J, with 14 bases in the middle. CDR1 and CDR2 (germline): MGHRA, YSYEKL. The CDR3 loop is CASSQDPKGVPYNEQFF. CDR3 sequence (DNA): TGCGCCAGCAGCCAAGATCCAAAGGGAGTACCCTACAATGAGCAGTTCTTC.

The chain uses TRBV7-2 and TRBJ2-7, with a weak D call TRBD2 (6 bases). V shed 0 bases and J shed 4 bases, with 13 bases lying between them. This CDR3 contains 15 residues. The germline gives CDR1 SGHTA, CDR2 FQGNSA. The CDR3 loop reads CASSLAGQGGYEQYF. For the CDR3, the DNA is TGTGCCAGCAGCTTAGCGGGTCAGGGAGGATACGAGCAGTACTTC.

J is TRBJ2-2 and V is TRBV4-2, with 9 bases fitting TRBD2. Germline V CDR1 and CDR2: LGHNA, YNFKEQ. The CDR3 spans 16 residues. V trimming: 0 bases; J trimming: 7 bases; junction bases outside the gene matches: 6. The CDR3: CASSQDSGSPIGELFF. CDR3 sequence (DNA): TGTGCCAGCAGCCAAGATAGCGGGAGTCCCATCGGGGAGCTGTTTTTT.

V and J are TRBV6-5 and TRBJ1-5; D is unresolved. Trimming took 7 bases from V and 9 from J, leaving 10 bases between them. This CDR3 region has 11 residues. The germline gives CDR1 MNHEY, CDR2 SVGAGI. Here the CDR3 DNA reads TGTGCCAGCACCCAAAGCGGGCCCCAGCATTTT. Encoded protein: CASTQSGPQHF.

Only one count was recorded for this clone. The V call is TRBV20-1, the J call TRBJ2-7, with TRBD2 matching 7 bases. J was trimmed by 3 bases and V by 3 bases; bases with no gene match: 5. Germline assignment: CDR1 DFQATT and CDR2 SNEGSKA (reference sequence). The CDR3 is 13 amino acids. In nucleotides, the CDR3 is TGCAGTGCTAGTAGAAGCGGGAACTACGAGCAGTACTTC. This encodes CSASRSGNYEQYF.

The CDR3 DNA sequence: TGTGCCAGCAGTGATGCCAGGGGAAAGGCTGAAGCTTTCTTT. This encodes CASSDARGKAEAFF. The V and J genes are TRBV2 and TRBJ1-1; tentatively, D is TRBD1 (6 bases). Germline values: CDR1 SNHLY, CDR2 FYNNEI. V was cut by 3 bases and J by 6 bases, with 14 bases left in between. This CDR3 comprises 14 residues. Combining the CDR3 with reference TRBV2 and TRBJ1-1 gives the whole variable domain EPEVTQTPSHQVTQMGQEVILRCVPISNHLYFYWYRQILGQKVEFLVSFYNNEISEKSEIFDDQFSVERPDGSNFTLKIRSTKLEDSAMYFCASSDARGKAEAFFGQGTRLTVV.

This clone is categorized as medium-sized (0.01 to 0.1%). The rearrangement joins TRBV12-3 or TRBV12-4 to TRBJ1-5; 7 bases agree with TRBD1. There are 13 residues in the CDR3. Unmatched junction bases numbered 11, after V lost 6 bases and J lost 12 bases. DNA for the CDR3: TGTGCCAGCAGAACCGAATCGACAGGGCACCAGCATTTT. Translating it yields CASRTESTGHQHF.

The rearrangement joins TRBV28 to TRBJ1-5; perhaps TRBD1 as D (5 bases). This CDR3 has 16 residues. Germline V gene sequence: CDR1 MDHEN, CDR2 SYDVKM. V was cut by 5 bases and J by 2 bases, with 16 bases left in between. For the CDR3, the DNA is TGTGCCAGCAGTCCCCCGGGGGGGGTTGGCAATCAGCCCCAGCATTTT. Translation gives CASSPPGGVGNQPQHF.

In DNA, the CDR3 is TGTGCCAGCAGTGCCCTAGCTTTGTATAGCAATCAGCCCCAGCATTTT. Residues: CASSALALYSNQPQHF. The rearrangement joins TRBV28 to TRBJ1-5; D remains unclear. The CDR3 contains 16 residues. V was shortened by 5 bases and J by 0 bases, with 14 bases between the two germline ends. Germline V gene lookup returns CDR1 MDHEN and CDR2 SYDVKM.

With regard to this clone: Sequence at one end of the junction differs from germline and may be a read error. The chain joins TRBV7-7 to TRBJ1-2; TRBD1 might be the D (6 bases). Germline V gene lookup returns CDR1 SSHAT and CDR2 FNYEAQ (reference sequence). The CDR3 runs 14 residues. DNA for the CDR3: TGTGCTAGCAGCCCTCCAGGGGTTTGCTATGGCTACACCTTC. Translation: CASSPPGVCYGYTF.

V gene TRBV7-2 combines with J gene TRBJ2-3; D is possibly TRBD2 (6 bases). This CDR3 is 16 amino acids long. CDR1 and CDR2 (germline): SGHTA, FQGNSA. V lost 1 base, J lost 0 bases, and 11 bases lay in between. The CDR3: CASSLGAGTSTDTQYF. In nucleotides, the CDR3 is TGTGCCAGCAGCTTAGGGGCCGGGACTAGCACAGATACGCAGTATTTT.

This chain connects TRBV12-5 to TRBJ2-1; 7 bases map to TRBD2. The trim removed 0 bases at V and 9 bases at J, leaving 5 bases unmatched. Per germline, CDR1 LGHNT and CDR2 FRNRAP. The CDR3 contains 14 residues. The CDR3 DNA is TGTGCTAGTGGTTTGGTACTTCGGGAGGCTGAGCAGTTCTTC. Amino acids: CASGLVLREAEQFF. Based on the CDR3 plus reference TRBV12-5 and TRBJ2-1, the full variable domain is DARVTQTPRHKVTEMGQEVTMRCQPILGHNTVFWYRQTMMQGLELLAYFRNRAPLDDSGMPKDRFSAEMPDATLATLKIQPSEPRDSAVYFCASGLVLREAEQFFGPGTRLTVL.

The J gene is TRBJ2-7, the V gene TRBV15; D may be TRBD2 (5 bases). Germline-derived CDR1 and CDR2 are LNHNV and YYDKDF (reference sequence). Trimming removed 8 bases at V and 3 bases at J, with 17 bases between. CDR3 length: 14 residues. The CDR3 region is CATSGKNLDYEQYF. In DNA form, the CDR3 reads TGTGCCACCTCGGGGAAAAACTTGGACTACGAGCAGTACTTC. Full variable domain (remainder filled in from reference TRBV15 and TRBJ2-7): DAMVIQNPRYQVTQFGKPVTLSCSQTLNHNVMYWYQQKSSQAPKLLFHYYDKDFNNEADTPDNFQSRRPNTSFCFLDIRSPGLGDTAMYLCATSGKNLDYEQYFGPGTRLTVT.

The CDR3 region has the DNA TGTGCCAGCAGCGTAGATCGAGGAACCCTGTACAATGAGCAGTTCTTC. This codes for CASSVDRGTLYNEQFF. The chain links TRBV9 to TRBJ2-1, with D hard to call. CDR1 SGDLS and CDR2 YYNGEE come from the germline V gene. Trimming removed 0 bases at V and 4 bases at J, with 14 bases between. The CDR3 has 16 amino acids.

This chain joins TRBV12-3 or TRBV12-4 and TRBJ1-3, with unresolved D. The CDR3 loop spans 13 amino acids. Trimming shortened V by 2 bases and J by 2 bases, and 4 bases separated the two germline ends. The CDR3 coding sequence is TGTGCCAGCAGTTTACTCCCTGGAAACACCATATATTTT. Its translation: CASSLLPGNTIYF.

The chain couples TRBV27 to TRBJ2-3, with D possibly matching TRBD2 (5 bases). The CDR3 runs 16 residues. Germline V gives CDR1 MNHEY, CDR2 SMNVEV (reference sequence). With 0 bases removed from V and 2 bases from J, the gap between germline ends came to 12 bases. CDR3 sequence (DNA): TGTGCCAGCAGTTTATCCACTAGTACTTTCACAGATACGCAGTATTTT. It encodes CASSLSTSTFTDTQYF.

The V gene is TRBV28, the J gene TRBJ2-7, with D perhaps matching TRBD2 (6 bases). The germline V gene has CDR1 MDHEN and CDR2 SYDVKM. The V end lost 7 bases, the J end lost 3 bases, and 13 bases lay between the germline ends. The CDR3 sequence is 13 residues long. CDR3: CASNTGLLYEQYF. CDR3 bases: TGTGCCAGCAATACTGGACTACTCTACGAGCAGTACTTC.

This chain links TRBV9 with TRBJ2-5; 7 nucleotides match TRBD2. The CDR3 loop spans 13 amino acids. CDR1 and CDR2 (germline): SGDLS, YYNGEE. V lost 2 bases and J lost 3; bases outside the gene matches: 1. CDR3 sequence (DNA): TGTGCCAGCAGCGTTCGGGGGGAAGAGACCCAGTACTTC. It is translated as CASSVRGEETQYF.

The J gene is TRBJ2-5, the V gene TRBV30; D not certain. CDR1 is GTSNPN, CDR2 SVGIG, per germline (reference sequence). Deletions cut 2 bases from V and 2 bases from J, with 9 bases between. The CDR3 has 13 residues. The CDR3 sequence is CAWSRAPQETQYF. CDR3 sequence (DNA): TGTGCCTGGAGTAGAGCGCCTCAAGAGACCCAGTACTTC.